The source of this TCR beta chain is a study of T cell responses to AZD1222 COVID-19 vaccine. Broader study findings: Donors skewed white British and female; clonal diversity was possibly underestimated.

From germline, CDR1 is KGHSH and CDR2 LQKENI. V was trimmed by 2 bases and J by 0 bases, leaving 20 bases between them. This CDR3 has 19 amino acids. Sequenced by immunoSEQ multiplex PCR; TCRdb stores in-frame clones only, minus some. Among around 110,000 clones listed, about 80% were seen once. On this clone: Its antigen is unknown.

The sequence was collected from an adult in good health. The chain recombines TRBV18 with TRBJ1-5; tentatively, D is TRBD1 (6 bases). This specimen consisted of peripheral blood, obtained on day 0 of AZD1222 vaccination. The CDR3 loop is CASSPEPTQGLTSNQPQHF. The DNA of the CDR3 is TGTGCCAGCTCACCAGAACCAACGCAGGGGCTAACTAGCAATCAGCCCCAGCATTTT. Full variable domain (remainder filled in from reference TRBV18 and TRBJ1-5): NAGVMQNPRHLVRRRGQEARLRCSPMKGHSHVYWYRQLPEEGLKFMVYLQKENIIDESGMPKERFSAEFPKEGPSILRIQQVVRGDSAAYFCASSPEPTQGLTSNQPQHFGDGTRLSIL.